This T cell receptor beta chain was captured by sequencing in a study of CD8+CD57+ T cells in acquired aplastic anemia. About the study: DNA per sorted CD4+ or CD8+ sample ranged roughly 0.19 to 30 ug, averaging around 3.2 ug. Study conclusions and caveats: Patients showed no significant difference from controls in CD8+ Simpson's diversity. Sharing between patients and controls was observed for 25 to 30 CD8+ CDR3 sequences.

Trimming took 6 bases from V and 5 from J, leaving 21 bases between them. The CDR3 consists of 15 residues. In germline, CDR1 is DFQATT, CDR2 SNEGSKA (reference sequence). Genomic DNA provided the template from which TCR beta VDJ and CDR3 profiles were obtained. TCRdb fed the reads into MiXCR, producing one record per CDR3 protein. Seen here are roughly 180,000 distinct CDR3 sequences, around 63% observed once, and the top ten hold about 42%. At least ten counts were recorded for this clonotype. Its antigen is not identified. Patients included in sequencing had previously demonstrated CD8+CD57+ cell expansion by flow cytometry.

This receptor was identified in a human donor with aplastic anemia. Input material: sorted CD4+, CD8+, or CD8+CD57+ T cells (not recorded which) from PBMCs. V and J are TRBV20-1 and TRBJ2-3; weak D call: TRBD2 (6 bases). The CDR3 spells CSAIPRGSGGDTQYF. CDR3 nucleotide sequence: TGCAGTGCCATTCCCCGGGGGTCCGGAGGAGATACGCAGTATTTT.